The 25 T cell receptor beta chains given below trace back to one sample, sequenced in a study of identical twins. MiXCR, run by TCRdb on the 5' RACE reads, gives a single entry per CDR3 protein. The sample contains roughly 540,000 distinct CDR3 sequences, 20% to 25% of which appear only once. These sequences were also reported in another study, on T cells expressing NK-cell markers.

Input material: CD4+ T cells sorted from blood. The receptors originated from a woman younger than 35 in good health.

This clonotype was seen only a few times. The chain has TRBV29-1 and TRBJ1-1, with D tentatively TRBD1 (5 bases). V shed 6 bases and J shed 0 bases, with 11 bases lying between them. This CDR3 region has 13 residues. Germline V gives CDR1 SQVTM, CDR2 ANQGSEA. In DNA form, the CDR3 reads TGCAGCGTCTTGGGACGGTTGAACACTGAAGCTTTCTTT. Amino acid sequence: CSVLGRLNTEAFF.

The chain joins TRBV18 to TRBJ2-7; D is unresolved. This CDR3 comprises 16 residues. V was shortened by 3 bases and J by 9 bases, with 24 bases between the two germline ends. Germline V gene data show CDR1 as KGHSH and CDR2 as LQKENI. Written as DNA, the CDR3 is TGTGCCAGCTCACCGAGACCGGGCCCTCAAGTTCAGGTGCAGTACTTC. Translation gives CASSPRPGPQVQVQYF.

V gene TRBV20-1 combines with J gene TRBJ1-6; TRBD1 matches 8 bases. The CDR3 runs to 14 residues. Trimming took 6 bases from V and 7 from J; bases not matched to a gene: 8. Germline-derived CDR1 and CDR2 are DFQATT and SNEGSKA (reference sequence). CDR3 in amino acids: CSADRDRLNSPLHF. In nucleotides, the CDR3 is TGCAGTGCGGACCGGGACAGGTTGAATTCACCCCTCCACTTT.

This clonotype appeared a few times. This chain links TRBV7-9 with TRBJ2-1; TRBD2 matches at 11 bases. The germline V gene encodes CDR1 SEHNR and CDR2 FQNEAQ (reference sequence). The CDR3 runs to 15 residues. V lost 5 bases to trimming and J lost 5 bases; unmatched junction nucleotides: 5. CDR3 sequence: CASSGRLAGNNEQFF. The CDR3 coding sequence is TGTGCCAGCAGCGGAAGACTAGCGGGAAACAATGAGCAGTTCTTC.

This clonotype has more than one count but fewer than ten. The chain joins TRBV7-2 to TRBJ2-7; 9 positions match TRBD2. The V gene's germline CDR1 is SGHTA and CDR2 FQGNSA. The CDR3 contains 14 residues. The V gene end was trimmed by 3 bases and the J gene end by 4 bases; junction bases not matched to a gene: 4. CDR3 region: CASSFRREGYEQYF. CDR3 nucleotide sequence: TGTGCCAGCAGCTTCCGGCGGGAGGGTTACGAGCAGTACTTC.

This clonotype appeared many times. This chain connects TRBV4-3 to TRBJ1-2, with unresolved D. The CDR3 consists of 14 residues. The V and J ends lost 3 bases and 4 bases respectively, with 12 bases between them. Per the germline V gene, CDR1 is LGHNA and CDR2 is YSLEER. The CDR3 nucleotides read TGCGCCAGCAGCCAGTTCGCAGGACCCTATGGCTACACCTTC. This gives the protein CASSQFAGPYGYTF.

The chain employs TRBV10-3 and TRBJ1-4; D call uncertain. CDR1 and CDR2 (germline): ENHRY, SYGVKD. Deletions cut 2 bases from V and 8 bases from J, with 9 bases between. The CDR3 covers 13 residues. The CDR3 DNA sequence: TGTGCCATCAGTGAGCAGGCTTGGGAAAAACTGTTTTTT. Its protein product is CAISEQAWEKLFF.

The chain joins TRBV4-1 to TRBJ2-5, with D maybe TRBD1 (5 bases). Trimming took off 0 bases at V and 8 bases at J, with 10 bases between the two ends. From germline, CDR1 is MGHRA and CDR2 YSYEKL. This CDR3 comprises 13 residues. CDR3 sequence (DNA): TGCGCCAGCAGCCAAGAGGTCAGGGTCACCCAGTACTTC. Protein: CASSQEVRVTQYF.

This clonotype was detected only a few times. The chain combines TRBV13 with TRBJ1-2; TRBD1 aligns across 8 bases. The germline V gene encodes CDR1 PRHDT and CDR2 FYEKMQ (reference sequence). This CDR3 comprises 13 residues. The junction had 8 bases not matched to a gene; V was cut back by 5 bases and J by 9 bases. For the CDR3, the DNA is TGTGCCAGCAGCGACCGGGACAGGTATAGCTACACCTTC. Translating it yields CASSDRDRYSYTF.

In this sample, this clonotype turned up a few times. This chain uses TRBV5-1 with TRBJ2-6; D ambiguous. Trimming pared 0 bases from V and 0 bases from J, leaving 7 bases between. Germline CDR1 reads SGHRS; CDR2 reads YFSETQ. This CDR3 has 16 residues. The CDR3 DNA sequence: TGCGCCAGCAGCTTGGGGAGTTCCTCTGGGGCCAACGTCCTGACTTTC. It encodes CASSLGSSSGANVLTF. The full variable domain, completed using reference TRBV5-1 and TRBJ2-6, is KAGVTQTPRYLIKTRGQQVTLSCSPISGHRSVSWYQQTPGQGLQFLFEYFSETQRNKGNFPGRFSGRQFSNSRSEMNVSTLELGDSALYLCASSLGSSSGANVLTFGAGSRLTVL.

A few counts support this clonotype. A much bigger clone sits one base away, suggesting this may be a read error. The chain couples TRBV5-6 to TRBJ2-2; D is uncertain. The CDR3 sequence is 11 residues long. V was clipped by 2 bases and J by 7 bases, with 3 bases between them. The germline V gene encodes CDR1 SGHDT and CDR2 YYEEEE. The CDR3 region is CASSFIGELFF. The CDR3 nucleotides read TGTGCCAGCAGCTTCATCGGGGAGCTGTTTTTT.

This clonotype turned up a few times. V usage is TRBV12-3 or TRBV12-4 and J usage is TRBJ1-5; D possibly corresponds to TRBD1 (5 bases). V lost 1 base to trimming and J lost 3 bases, with 10 bases between them. This CDR3 has 15 amino acids. CDR3 residues: CASSLVGGYNQPQHF. CDR3 sequence (DNA): TGTGCCAGCAGTTTAGTCGGGGGGTACAATCAGCCCCAGCATTTT.

This clonotype was recorded many times. This chain links TRBV7-6 with TRBJ2-5; no definite D call. Trimming pared 6 bases from V and 6 bases from J, leaving 11 bases between. The CDR3 sequence is 12 residues long. The germline V gene encodes CDR1 SGHVS and CDR2 FNYEAQ. In DNA, the CDR3 is TGTGCCAGCAGTCTTGGATTTCAGACCCAGTACTTC. Its translation: CASSLGFQTQYF.

The chain uses TRBV27 and TRBJ1-2; TRBD1 aligns across 9 bases. This CDR3 has 14 residues. The V gene's germline CDR1 is MNHEY and CDR2 SMNVEV (reference sequence). The J segment lost 7 bases and the V segment lost 6 bases, leaving 9 bases of the junction unmatched. The CDR3 loop is CASRSTQGARGYTF. The CDR3 DNA reads TGTGCCAGCAGAAGTACACAGGGGGCACGTGGCTACACCTTC.

The V gene is TRBV6-6, the J gene TRBJ2-5, with a tentative D call TRBD1 (6 bases). This CDR3 comprises 12 residues. Germline V CDR1 and CDR2: MNHNY, SVGAGI (reference sequence). Trimming cost V 11 bases and J 8 bases, with 18 bases left between them. The CDR3 sequence is CAGGQYLNTQYF. CDR3 DNA: TGTGCCGGAGGACAGTACCTTAATACCCAGTACTTC.

This clonotype occurred many times. The V gene is TRBV20-1, the J gene TRBJ2-7; 8 bases are shared with TRBD1. The length of the CDR3 is 16 residues. Per the germline V gene, CDR1 is DFQATT and CDR2 is SNEGSKA (reference sequence). V shed 6 bases and J 2 bases; nucleotides not matched to a gene: 15. CDR3: CSAPRRQGALTYEQYF. The CDR3 nucleotides read TGCAGTGCCCCTCGAAGGCAGGGGGCTCTCACCTACGAGCAGTACTTC.

The V and J genes are TRBV4-2 and TRBJ2-7, with unresolved D. The V gene's germline CDR1 is LGHNA and CDR2 YNFKEQ. CDR3 length: 14 amino acids. Trimming pared 4 bases from V and 3 bases from J, leaving 13 bases between. The CDR3 DNA follows: TGTGCCAGCAGCCCCGGGCTCCTCTGCTACGAGCAGTACTTC. Protein product: CASSPGLLCYEQYF.

The sample holds many counts of this clonotype. The chain couples TRBV20-1 to TRBJ1-5, with D possibly TRBD1 on 5 matching bases. The germline V gene encodes CDR1 DFQATT and CDR2 SNEGSKA (reference sequence). The CDR3 totals 12 residues. Trimming shortened V by 5 bases and J by 1 base, and 6 bases separated the two germline ends. CDR3 DNA: TGCAGTGCTGCAGGGAGCAATCAGCCCCAGCATTTT. Translation gives CSAAGSNQPQHF.

This clonotype was counted a few times. J is TRBJ2-1 and V is TRBV2; perhaps TRBD1 as D (7 bases). V lost 11 bases, J lost 5 bases, and 16 bases lay in between. Germline CDR1 SNHLY, CDR2 FYNNEI. This CDR3 has 13 amino acids. CDR3 coding DNA: TGTGCCGGCGGGACAGATAAACACAATGAGCAGTTCTTC. Translation gives CAGGTDKHNEQFF. Full variable domain (remainder filled in from reference TRBV2 and TRBJ2-1): EPEVTQTPSHQVTQMGQEVILRCVPISNHLYFYWYRQILGQKVEFLVSFYNNEISEKSEIFDDQFSVERPDGSNFTLKIRSTKLEDSAMYFCAGGTDKHNEQFFGPGTRLTVL.

The V and J genes are TRBV12-3 or TRBV12-4 and TRBJ2-1, with 10 bases lining up with TRBD2. This CDR3 spans 16 amino acids. Trimming took 5 bases from V and 2 from J; bases not matched to a gene: 6. The CDR3 loop is CASSPQAGGPYNEQFF. DNA for the CDR3: TGTGCCAGCAGTCCCCAAGCGGGAGGGCCCTACAATGAGCAGTTCTTC.

V and J are TRBV6-1 and TRBJ2-7; 8 positions match TRBD2. In germline, CDR1 is MNHNS, CDR2 SASEGT. The CDR3 has 14 residues. V trimming: 7 bases; J trimming: 2 bases; junction bases outside the gene matches: 7. The CDR3 sequence is CASTSGGAPYEQYF. The CDR3 DNA sequence: TGTGCCAGCACCTCGGGAGGGGCACCCTACGAGCAGTACTTC.

J is TRBJ1-5 and V is TRBV18; TRBD1 aligns across 7 bases. In germline, CDR1 is KGHSH, CDR2 LQKENI. After removal of 3 bases from V and 0 bases from J, the junction contained 8 bases not matched to a gene. The CDR3 spans 17 residues. CDR3 sequence: CASSPRGQTNSNQPQHF. The CDR3 DNA reads TGTGCCAGCTCACCCCGGGGACAGACGAATAGCAATCAGCCCCAGCATTTT.

The chain couples TRBV6-1 to TRBJ2-1; tentatively, D is TRBD2 (6 bases). The germline V and J ends were trimmed by 6 bases and 7 bases, with 22 bases remaining between them. The CDR3 is 16 residues long. Germline loops: CDR1 MNHNS, CDR2 SASEGT. The CDR3 loop reads CASRTNRDFLRNEQFF. CDR3 sequence (DNA): TGTGCCAGCAGGACGAACCGGGACTTTTTGAGGAATGAGCAGTTCTTC.

V and J are TRBV12-3 or TRBV12-4 and TRBJ2-5, with 8 bases fitting TRBD1. The trim removed 6 bases at V and 7 bases at J, leaving 13 bases unmatched. The CDR3 sequence is 15 residues long. The chain's CDR3 is CASSAGRTGMRTQYF. The CDR3 nucleotides read TGTGCCAGCAGCGCGGGCAGGACAGGGATGCGGACCCAGTACTTC.

This clonotype was detected only a few times. The chain couples TRBV29-1 to TRBJ2-7; 7 bases fit TRBD1. The junction had 13 bases not matched to a gene; V was cut back by 8 bases and J by 6 bases. This CDR3 is 13 amino acids long. Germline CDR1 is SQVTM and CDR2 is ANQGSEA. In nucleotides, the CDR3 is TGCAGCACCCGACAGGGCCCCGTTGGCGAGCAGTACTTC. Amino acids: CSTRQGPVGEQYF.